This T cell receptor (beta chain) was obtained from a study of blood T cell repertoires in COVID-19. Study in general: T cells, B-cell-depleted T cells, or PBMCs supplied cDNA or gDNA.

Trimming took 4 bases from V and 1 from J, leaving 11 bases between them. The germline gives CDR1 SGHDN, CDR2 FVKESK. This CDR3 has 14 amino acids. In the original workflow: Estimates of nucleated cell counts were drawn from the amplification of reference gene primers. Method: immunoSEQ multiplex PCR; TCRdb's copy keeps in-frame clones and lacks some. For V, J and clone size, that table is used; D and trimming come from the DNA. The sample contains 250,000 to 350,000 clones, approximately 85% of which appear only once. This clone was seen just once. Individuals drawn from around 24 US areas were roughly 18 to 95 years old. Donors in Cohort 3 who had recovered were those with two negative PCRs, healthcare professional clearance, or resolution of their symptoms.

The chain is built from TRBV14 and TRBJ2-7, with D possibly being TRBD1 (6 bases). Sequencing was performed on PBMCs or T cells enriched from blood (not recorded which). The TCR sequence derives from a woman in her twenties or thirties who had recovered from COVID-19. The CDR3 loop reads CASSPGAPSYEQYF. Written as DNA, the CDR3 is TGTGCCAGCAGCCCAGGGGCCCCGTCCTACGAGCAGTACTTC.